This T cell receptor beta chain was obtained from a study of identifying expanded T cells in peripheral blood. Study-wide findings and caveats: Across healthy donors, higher total template counts meant significantly greater approximately two-week count variance. Over approximately two and four weeks, about 15 and 18 clones changed, versus 1.2 between replicates.

No infections or other immune events were documented during collection. Method: immunoSEQ multiplex PCR; TCRdb's copy keeps in-frame clones and lacks some. The sample has under 70,000 clones, around 87% seen once. This CDR3 is built from 14 residues. Trimming removed 0 bases from V and 7 bases from J, with 8 bases in between. CDR1 SGHRS and CDR2 YFSETQ come from the germline V gene. Remarks on this clone: No antigen is known for it.

The material sequenced was blood. The clonotype comes from a person between 18 and 75 years old in good health. The chain combines TRBV5-1 with TRBJ1-6, with a weak D call TRBD1 (5 bases). Here the CDR3 reads CASSLDRWNSPLHF. CDR3 DNA sequence: TGCGCCAGCAGCTTGGACAGGTGGAATTCACCCCTCCACTTT.